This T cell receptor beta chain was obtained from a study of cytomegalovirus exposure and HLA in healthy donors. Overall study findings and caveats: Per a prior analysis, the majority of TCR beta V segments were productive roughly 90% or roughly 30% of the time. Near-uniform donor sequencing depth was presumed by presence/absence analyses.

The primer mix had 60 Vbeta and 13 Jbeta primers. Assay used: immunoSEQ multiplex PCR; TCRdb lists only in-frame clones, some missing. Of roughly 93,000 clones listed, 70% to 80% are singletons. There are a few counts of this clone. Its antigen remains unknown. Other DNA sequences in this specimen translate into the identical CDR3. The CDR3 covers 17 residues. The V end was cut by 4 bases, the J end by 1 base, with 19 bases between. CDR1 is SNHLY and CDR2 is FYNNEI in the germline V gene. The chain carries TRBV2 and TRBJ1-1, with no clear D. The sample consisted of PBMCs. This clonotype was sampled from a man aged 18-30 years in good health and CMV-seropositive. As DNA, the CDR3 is TGTGCCAGCAGTGTCCTCAGTGACACCCTAAGGAACACTGAAGCTTTCTTT. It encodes CASSVLSDTLRNTEAFF.